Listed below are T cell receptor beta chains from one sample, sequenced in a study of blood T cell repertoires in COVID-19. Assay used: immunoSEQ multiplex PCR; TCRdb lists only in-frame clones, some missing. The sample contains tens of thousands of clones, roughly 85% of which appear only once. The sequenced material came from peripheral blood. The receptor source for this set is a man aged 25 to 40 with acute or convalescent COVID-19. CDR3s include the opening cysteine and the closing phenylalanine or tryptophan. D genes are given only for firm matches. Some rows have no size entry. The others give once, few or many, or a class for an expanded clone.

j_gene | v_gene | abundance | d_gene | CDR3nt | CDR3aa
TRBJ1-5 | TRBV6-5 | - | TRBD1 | TGTGCCAGCAGCAAGACAGGGGACCGACAGCCCCAGCATTTT | CASSKTGDRQPQHF
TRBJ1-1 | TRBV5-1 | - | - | TGCGCCAGCAGCTTGGGAGAGGACAGCCCGAACACTGAAGCTTTCTTT | CASSLGEDSPNTEAFF
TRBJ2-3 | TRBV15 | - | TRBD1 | TGTGCCACCAGCAGAGGGGACAGGGCGAACACAGATACGCAGTATTTT | CATSRGDRANTDTQYF
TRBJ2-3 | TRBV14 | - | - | TGTGCCAGCAGCCAAGGGCTAGCGAACACAGATACGCAGTATTTT | CASSQGLANTDTQYF
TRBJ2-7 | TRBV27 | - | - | TGTGCCAGCGCTAACGGTGGAGTCCCCTCCTACGAGCAGTACTTC | CASANGGVPSYEQYF
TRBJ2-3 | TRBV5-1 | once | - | TGCGCCAGCAGCTTGGGAAGCCGCTCCACAGATACGCAGTATTTT | CASSLGSRSTDTQYF
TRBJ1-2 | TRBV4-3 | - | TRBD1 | TGCGCCAGCAGCCAAGATCTCGGACAGGCAATATTTGGCTACACCTTC | CASSQDLGQAIFGYTF
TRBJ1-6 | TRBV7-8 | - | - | TGTGCCAGCAGCGGGCCTCGGCAGGGATATAATTCACCCCTCCACTTT | CASSGPRQGYNSPLHF
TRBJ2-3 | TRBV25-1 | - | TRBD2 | TGTGCCAGCAGGGAGGGGACTAGCGTGACAGATACGCAGTATTTT | CASREGTSVTDTQYF
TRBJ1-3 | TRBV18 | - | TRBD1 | TGTGCCAGCTCACCCCCGGGACAGAGCTCTGGAAACACCATATATTTT | CASSPPGQSSGNTIYF
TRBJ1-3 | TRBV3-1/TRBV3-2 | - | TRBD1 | TGTGCCAGCAGCCCGGACAGGGGGAGACTGTATTTT | CASSPDRGRLYF
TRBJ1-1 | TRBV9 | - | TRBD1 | TGTGCCAGCAACACTATTACAGGGGCCGGGAACACTGAAGCTTTCTTT | CASNTITGAGNTEAFF
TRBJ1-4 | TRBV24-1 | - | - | TGTGCCACCAGTGAGGAGGGACCCCTTGAAAAACTGTTTTTT | CATSEEGPLEKLFF
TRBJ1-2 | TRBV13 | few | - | TGTGCCAGCAGCTTAGGCCGGAACAGGAGGGCTTATGGCTACACCTTC | CASSLGRNRRAYGYTF